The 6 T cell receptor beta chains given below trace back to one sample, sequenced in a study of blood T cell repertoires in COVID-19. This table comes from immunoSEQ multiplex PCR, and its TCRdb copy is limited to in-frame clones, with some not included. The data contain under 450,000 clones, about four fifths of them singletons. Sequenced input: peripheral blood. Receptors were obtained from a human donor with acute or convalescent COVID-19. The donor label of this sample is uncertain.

CDR3 region: CSVEDSGTEAFF. The DNA for the CDR3 is TGCAGCGTTGAGGACAGCGGCACTGAAGCTTTCTTT. This chain links TRBV29-1 with TRBJ1-1; tentatively, D is TRBD1 (6 bases). Germline V gives CDR1 SQVTM, CDR2 ANQGSEA. The CDR3 loop spans 12 amino acids. The V end lost 3 bases, the J end lost 4 bases, and 9 bases lay between the germline ends.

The CDR3 DNA is TGCAGCGCCGGCGAGAGTGGAAACACCATATATTTT. Encoded protein: CSAGESGNTIYF. The genes are TRBV29-1 and TRBJ1-3; no clear D. This CDR3 spans 12 amino acids. CDR1 and CDR2 from the germline V gene are SQVTM and ANQGSEA. V dropped 7 bases and J dropped 3 bases, with 10 bases sitting between them.

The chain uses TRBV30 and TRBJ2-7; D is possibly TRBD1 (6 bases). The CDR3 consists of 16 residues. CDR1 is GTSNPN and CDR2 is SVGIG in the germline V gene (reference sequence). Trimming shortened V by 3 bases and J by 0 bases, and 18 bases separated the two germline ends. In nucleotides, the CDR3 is TGTGCCTGGAGCCTGGGGGCAGGAGCTAGCTCCTACGAGCAGTACTTC. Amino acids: CAWSLGAGASSYEQYF.

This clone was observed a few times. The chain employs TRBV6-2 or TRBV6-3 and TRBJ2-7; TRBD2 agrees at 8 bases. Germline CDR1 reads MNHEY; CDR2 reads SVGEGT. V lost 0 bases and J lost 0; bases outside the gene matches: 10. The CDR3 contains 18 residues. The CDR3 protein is CASSYSSSGGGSSYEQYF. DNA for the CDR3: TGTGCCAGCAGTTACTCGAGCTCGGGGGGGGGTAGCTCCTACGAGCAGTACTTC.

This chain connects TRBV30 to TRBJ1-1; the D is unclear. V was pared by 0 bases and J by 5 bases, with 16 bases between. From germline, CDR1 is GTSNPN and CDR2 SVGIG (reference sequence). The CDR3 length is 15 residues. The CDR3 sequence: CAWSVAGGSWTEAFF. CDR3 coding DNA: TGTGCCTGGAGTGTCGCCGGAGGGAGTTGGACTGAAGCTTTCTTT.

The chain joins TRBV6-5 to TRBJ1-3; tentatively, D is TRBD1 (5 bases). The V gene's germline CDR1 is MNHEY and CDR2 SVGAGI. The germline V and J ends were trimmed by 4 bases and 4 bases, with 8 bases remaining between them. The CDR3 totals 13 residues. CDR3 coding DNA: TGTGCCAGCAGTTTTGGGGGGGGAAACACCATATATTTT. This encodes CASSFGGGNTIYF.